This TCR beta chain was captured by sequencing in a study of immune characterization of retroperitoneal liposarcoma. This clonotype was found a few times. One entry per CDR3 protein, called by TCRdb with MiXCR from the PCR reads. The data contain some 9,600 distinct CDR3 sequences, around a quarter of them singletons. The sample consisted of blood. The origin of this receptor is a male donor with retroperitoneal liposarcoma.

The CDR3 nucleotides are TGTGCCAGCAGTGAAGCGGCGGTGTCCTATGGCTACACCTTC. Its translation: CASSEAAVSYGYTF. The chain uses TRBV6-1 and TRBJ1-2; D not resolved. CDR3 size: 14 residues. Trimming removed 0 bases from V and 4 bases from J, with 9 bases in between. Per the germline V gene, CDR1 is MNHNS and CDR2 is SASEGT.